The clone carrying this TCR beta chain was counted many times. The antigen is unknown. Patients had received no treatment of any kind before thyroid surgery. The germline gives CDR1 DFQATT, CDR2 SNEGSKA (reference sequence). Trimming cost V 3 bases and J 7 bases; bases outside gene matches: 12. CDR3 length: 15 residues. This specimen belongs to a study of metastatic and nonmetastatic thyroid tumors. Study at large: Thyroid patients, malignant and benign, had repertoires compared across blood and tumor or nodule tissue. General study findings and limits: Within blood and tumor, benign nodules reportedly had significantly lower TCR beta diversity than malignant thyroid tumors did.

In the authors' methods: The study built a papillary thyroid cancer distant-metastasis classifier from CDR3 differences across clinicopathological groups. From the PCR reads, TCRdb re-called clones with MiXCR. Clone size and V and J calls follow TCRdb, not the original study. In the table there are 30,000 or so clones, approximately 29% of which are singletons. The specimen was blood. The clonotype was recovered from a female donor with papillary thyroid cancer or a benign thyroid nodule (not recorded which). Some clones in this sample may be carry-over from other donors' samples. The chain is built from TRBV20-1 and TRBJ1-5, with 7 bases aligning to TRBD1. The CDR3, as DNA: TGCAGTGCTAGTTTACCCGGGACAGCTTCCCAGCCCCAGCATTTT. Encoded protein: CSASLPGTASQPQHF.